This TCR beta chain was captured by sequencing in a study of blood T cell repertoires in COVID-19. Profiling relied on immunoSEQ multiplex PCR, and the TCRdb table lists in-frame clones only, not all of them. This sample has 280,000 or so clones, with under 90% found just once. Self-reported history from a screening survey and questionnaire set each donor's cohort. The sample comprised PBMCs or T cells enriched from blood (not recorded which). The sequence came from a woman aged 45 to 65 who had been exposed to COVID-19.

The CDR3 loop reads CASSLGANQPQHF. CDR3 DNA sequence: TGCGCCAGCAGCTTGGGTGCGAATCAGCCCCAGCATTTT. The rearrangement uses TRBV5-1 and TRBJ1-5; no clear D gene. The germline V gene has CDR1 SGHRS and CDR2 YFSETQ. V was shortened by 0 bases and J by 4 bases, with 5 bases between the two germline ends. This CDR3 spans 13 amino acids.